Listed below are T cell receptor beta chains from one sample, sequenced in a study of beta chain features in type 1 diabetes. Measured with immunoSEQ multiplex PCR; TCRdb has only the in-frame clones, and not every one. The sample shows 300,000 to 400,000 clones, roughly 12% of them seen only once. Sequenced sample: naive CD4+ T cells from blood. The receptors derive from a man aged 18 to 29 in good health. CDR3s include the opening cysteine and the closing phenylalanine or tryptophan. The D gene is left open where the match is weak. Expanded clones are given a class, and other clones once, few, many or no size at all.

few	TRBV7-2	TRBJ1-2	NA	CASSSRGSNYGYTF	TGTGCCAGCAGTTCCAGGGGAAGCAACTATGGCTACACCTTC
few	TRBV7-2	TRBJ2-3	NA	CASSSGQSTDTQYF	TGTGCCAGCAGCTCAGGACAGAGCACAGATACGCAGTATTTT
NA	TRBV9	TRBJ2-2	TRBD2	CASSVRGSFGGELFF	TGTGCCAGCAGCGTACGCGGGAGTTTTGGCGGGGAGCTGTTTTTT
few	TRBV9	TRBJ1-6	NA	CASSVAHTIGNSPLHF	TGTGCCAGCAGCGTAGCCCACACTATCGGGAATTCACCCCTCCACTTT
NA	TRBV28	TRBJ1-4	NA	CASRKTGPSYEKLFF	TGTGCCAGCAGGAAAACAGGACCCTCCTATGAAAAACTGTTTTTT
NA	TRBV7-2	TRBJ1-3	TRBD1	CASSFTGGASGNTIYF	TGTGCCAGCAGCTTTACAGGGGGCGCCTCTGGAAACACCATATATTTT
few	TRBV28	TRBJ1-5	NA	CASSLGLQPQHF	TGTGCCAGCAGTTTGGGACTGCAGCCCCAGCATTTT
few	TRBV5-1	TRBJ2-1	NA	CASSLGTGYNEQFF	TGCGCCAGCAGCTTGGGGACTGGTTACAATGAGCAGTTCTTC
NA	TRBV4-3	TRBJ2-4	NA	CASSPGYTAKNIQYF	TGCGCCAGCAGTCCAGGGTATACAGCCAAAAACATTCAGTACTTC
NA	TRBV28	TRBJ2-1	TRBD2	CASSLTSGTNEQFF	TGTGCCAGCAGTTTAACTAGCGGGACCAATGAGCAGTTCTTC
few	TRBV28	TRBJ1-1	NA	CASSIGQRNTEAFF	TGTGCCAGCAGCATCGGACAGCGGAACACTGAAGCTTTCTTT
few	TRBV30	TRBJ2-1	TRBD2	CAWREAGLAMYNEQFF	TGTGCCTGGAGGGAGGCGGGACTAGCGATGTACAATGAGCAGTTCTTC
few	TRBV28	TRBJ1-5	NA	CASSFGRVGNQPQHF	TGTGCCAGCAGTTTCGGCAGGGTCGGCAATCAGCCCCAGCATTTT
NA	TRBV10-3	TRBJ1-1	NA	CAISESSGAEAFF	TGTGCCATCAGTGAGTCATCGGGGGCTGAAGCTTTCTTT
NA	TRBV9	TRBJ1-1	NA	CASSVGGGDVGTEAFF	TGTGCCAGCAGCGTAGGTGGGGGGGACGTGGGCACTGAAGCTTTCTTT
few	TRBV2	TRBJ1-5	TRBD1	CASSGTGTNQPQHF	TGTGCCAGCAGCGGGACAGGGACCAATCAGCCCCAGCATTTT
NA	TRBV28	TRBJ1-1	NA	CASSLWGRAENTEAFF	TGTGCCAGCAGTTTATGGGGCAGGGCCGAGAACACTGAAGCTTTCTTT
NA	TRBV7-2	TRBJ2-3	TRBD2	CASSDDLAGRTDTQYF	TGTGCCAGCAGCGACGATCTAGCGGGACGCACAGATACGCAGTATTTT
NA	TRBV28	TRBJ2-3	TRBD2	CASSLGGGSTDTQYF	TGTGCCAGCAGTTTAGGGGGAGGGAGCACAGATACGCAGTATTTT
few	TRBV5-1	TRBJ1-5	NA	CASSLGPAGGSNQPQHF	TGCGCCAGCAGCTTGGGTCCCGCGGGGGGCAGCAATCAGCCCCAGCATTTT
few	TRBV28	TRBJ1-1	TRBD1	CASSVGQGMGAFF	TGTGCCAGCAGTGTGGGACAGGGGATGGGAGCTTTCTTT
NA	TRBV9	TRBJ1-1	NA	CASSRQGTEAFF	TGTGCCAGCTCTCGGCAGGGCACTGAAGCTTTCTTT
NA	TRBV5-1	TRBJ2-2	TRBD2	CASSLGPGGGTGELFF	TGCGCCAGCAGCTTGGGCCCGGGAGGCGGCACCGGGGAGCTGTTTTTT
NA	TRBV27	TRBJ1-2	NA	CASSPLSGGDYGYTF	TGTGCCAGCAGTCCCCTGAGTGGGGGGGACTATGGCTACACCTTC
few	TRBV11-2	TRBJ2-5	TRBD1	CASSAWTGEAQETQYF	TGTGCCAGCAGCGCCTGGACAGGGGAGGCCCAAGAGACCCAGTACTTC
few	TRBV7-8	TRBJ2-3	NA	CASSLNLGDTQYF	TGTGCCAGCAGCTTAAATCTCGGAGATACGCAGTATTTT
few	TRBV4-3	TRBJ2-5	TRBD2	CASSQDGLAGETQYF	TGCGCCAGCAGCCAAGATGGACTAGCGGGGGAGACCCAGTACTTC
NA	TRBV30	TRBJ2-7	TRBD1	CAFDRDRGSYEQYF	TGTGCCTTTGACCGGGACAGGGGGTCCTACGAGCAGTACTTC
NA	TRBV7-2	TRBJ1-1	TRBD1	CASSFNRGTEAFF	TGTGCCAGCAGCTTCAACAGGGGCACTGAAGCTTTCTTT
NA	TRBV6-5	TRBJ2-2	NA	CASSPTGQNTGELFF	TGTGCCAGCAGTCCGACGGGACAGAACACCGGGGAGCTGTTTTTT
few	TRBV28	TRBJ2-2	NA	CASSIPAGPPFF	TGTGCCAGCAGTATCCCGGCGGGCCCACCGTTTTTT
NA	TRBV7-2	TRBJ2-5	TRBD1	CASSSMRDRVETQYF	TGTGCCAGCAGCTCGATGAGGGACAGGGTAGAGACCCAGTACTTC
NA	TRBV7-2	TRBJ2-5	NA	CASSPGMQETQYF	TGTGCCAGCAGCCCCGGGATGCAAGAGACCCAGTACTTC
few	TRBV13	TRBJ2-1	TRBD2	CASSPNPPASGSDEQFF	TGTGCCAGCAGCCCTAACCCGCCCGCTAGCGGGAGCGATGAGCAGTTCTTC
few	TRBV6-1	TRBJ2-1	TRBD1	CASSFQGQGLYEQFF	TGTGCCAGCAGCTTTCAGGGACAGGGGTTATATGAGCAGTTCTTC
NA	TRBV7-9	TRBJ2-3	NA	CASSLEESDTQYF	TGTGCCAGCAGCTTAGAAGAGTCAGATACGCAGTATTTT
NA	TRBV30	TRBJ2-7	TRBD1	CAWSRGQSYEQYF	TGTGCCTGGAGCCGGGGACAGTCCTACGAGCAGTACTTC
NA	TRBV5-6	TRBJ2-3	NA	CASSPRAGSTDTQYF	TGTGCCAGCAGCCCGCGGGCGGGTAGCACAGATACGCAGTATTTT
few	TRBV6-5	TRBJ2-6	NA	CASSRGHSGANVLTF	TGTGCCAGCAGTCGAGGGCACTCTGGGGCCAACGTCCTGACTTTC
few	TRBV7-2	TRBJ1-2	TRBD1	CASSPGQTYGYTF	TGTGCCAGCAGCCCGGGACAGACCTATGGCTACACCTTC
NA	TRBV5-1	TRBJ2-4	TRBD1	CASSLGTGVNIQYF	TGCGCCAGCAGCCTCGGGACAGGAGTAAACATTCAGTACTTC
NA	TRBV7-9	TRBJ2-7	TRBD2	CASSWEGSYEQYF	TGTGCCAGCAGCTGGGAGGGTTCCTACGAGCAGTACTTC
few	TRBV6-5	TRBJ1-1	NA	CASSYGLETEAFF	TGTGCCAGCAGTTACGGGCTCGAGACAGAAGCTTTCTTT
few	TRBV30	TRBJ1-5	NA	CAWSKGQPQHF	TGTGCCTGGAGCAAGGGGCAGCCCCAGCATTTT
once	TRBV7-2	TRBJ2-1	NA	CASSLGVYLSNEQFF	TGTGCCAGCAGCTTAGGTGTTTACCTGAGCAATGAGCAGTTCTTC
NA	TRBV5-1	TRBJ2-1	TRBD2	CASSLVGGAYNEQFF	TGCGCCAGCAGCTTGGTGGGGGGGGCCTACAATGAGCAGTTCTTC
NA	TRBV27	TRBJ1-1	NA	CASSFTLLTEAFF	TGTGCCAGCAGTTTTACGCTACTCACTGAAGCTTTCTTT
NA	TRBV4-1	TRBJ2-7	TRBD2	CASSPRGTSGRDRYEQYF	TGCGCCAGCAGCCCCCGAGGGACTAGCGGGAGGGATCGGTACGAGCAGTACTTC
NA	TRBV19	TRBJ2-7	NA	CASSIDHRTYEQYF	TGTGCCAGTAGTATTGATCACAGAACCTACGAGCAGTACTTC
NA	TRBV4-3	TRBJ2-7	TRBD2	CAQRGRVPYEQYF	TGCGCCCAACGGGGGAGGGTCCCCTACGAGCAGTACTTC
few	TRBV21-1	TRBJ2-7	NA	CASVYRDSYEQYF	TGTGCCAGCGTATACCGGGACAGCTACGAGCAGTACTTC
NA	TRBV18	TRBJ2-5	TRBD1	CASSPQGSGTGRQETQYF	TGTGCCAGCTCACCACAGGGATCCGGGACAGGGAGACAAGAGACCCAGTACTTC
few	TRBV28	TRBJ2-3	NA	CASSLRTDTQYF	TGTGCCAGCAGTCTCCGGACAGATACGCAGTATTTT
few	TRBV4-2	TRBJ2-3	TRBD2	CASSQVGGRPPDTQYF	TGTGCCAGCAGCCAAGTGGGCGGGAGGCCGCCAGATACGCAGTATTTT
NA	TRBV7-2	TRBJ2-7	NA	CASSLFGSGYTYEQYF	TGTGCCAGCAGCTTATTTGGCAGCGGCTACACCTACGAGCAGTACTTC
few	TRBV7-8	TRBJ1-3	NA	CASSPGLSGNTIYF	TGTGCCAGCAGCCCGGGACTCTCTGGAAACACCATATATTTT
NA	TRBV5-1	TRBJ2-1	TRBD1	CASRQGTNNEQFF	TGCGCCAGTAGACAGGGGACAAACAATGAGCAGTTCTTC
NA	TRBV5-1	TRBJ1-1	NA	CASSLSGYSTEAFF	TGCGCCAGCAGCTTATCAGGGTACTCCACTGAAGCTTTCTTT
NA	TRBV10-3	TRBJ1-1	TRBD1	CAIKDRDTEAFF	TGTGCCATCAAAGACAGGGACACTGAAGCTTTCTTT